This T cell receptor (beta chain) was sequenced for a study of cytomegalovirus exposure and HLA in healthy donors. At the level of the study: The 120 or so validation repertoires were produced on the same platform as the 650 to 800 repertoires of the first cohort. This was reported in a later analysis.

The protocol was immunoSEQ multiplex PCR, while the TCRdb copy is restricted to in-frame clones and leaves out a portion. The sample records some 90,000 clones, about 96% being singletons. In regard to this clone: The antigen remains undetermined.

Study-wide results and caveats: Despite most TCR sequences being rare, some public TCRs occurred in many donors. According to the study, around 150 TCR beta chains were cytomegalovirus-associated.

The sequencing sample was made of PBMCs. This receptor was identified in a man aged 18-30 years in good health and CMV-seronegative.

The CDR3 DNA is TGTGCCAGCAGCTTAGAAACCCAAGCGGGAGGTTATAATGAGCAGTTCTTC. This translates into CASSLETQAGGYNEQFF. V usage is TRBV11-3 and J usage is TRBJ2-1; 9 bases line up with TRBD2. Germline CDR1 is SGHNT and CDR2 is YENEEA. Trimming removed 0 bases from V and 7 bases from J; junction bases left unmatched: 10. CDR3 length: 17 amino acids.